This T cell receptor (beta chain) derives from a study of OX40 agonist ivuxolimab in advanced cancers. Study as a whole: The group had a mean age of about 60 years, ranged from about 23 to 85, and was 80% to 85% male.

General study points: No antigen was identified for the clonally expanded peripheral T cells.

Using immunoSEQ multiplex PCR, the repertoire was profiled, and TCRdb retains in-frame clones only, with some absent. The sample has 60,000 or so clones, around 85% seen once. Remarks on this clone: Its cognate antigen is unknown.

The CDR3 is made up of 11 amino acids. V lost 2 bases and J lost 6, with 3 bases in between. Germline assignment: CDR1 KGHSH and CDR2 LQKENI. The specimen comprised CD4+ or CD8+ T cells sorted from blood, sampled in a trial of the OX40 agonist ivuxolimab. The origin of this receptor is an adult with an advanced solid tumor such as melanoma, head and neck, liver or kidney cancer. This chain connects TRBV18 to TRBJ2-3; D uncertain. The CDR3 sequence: CASSPKDTQYF. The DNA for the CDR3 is TGTGCCAGCTCACCAAAGGATACGCAGTATTTT.